This is a list of T cell receptor beta chains from one sample in a study of blood T cell repertoires in COVID-19. Sequencing was performed with immunoSEQ multiplex PCR; in TCRdb, only in-frame clones are kept and a portion is missing. The repertoire includes around 370,000 clones, over 80% of them detected once, and around 6% sits in the top ten. Sequencing was performed on peripheral blood. These receptors were obtained from a woman aged 45-60 years with COVID-19, enrolled during active disease. Both conserved end residues are part of each CDR3. The order of the fields is D gene, J gene, V gene, CDR3 protein. D genes are given only for firm matches.

- | TRBJ2-1 | TRBV18 | CASSPPIDEQFF
- | TRBJ2-7 | TRBV4-2 | CASSQGSHEQYF
TRBD2 | TRBJ2-7 | TRBV5-1 | CASSLDGTSGYEQYF
TRBD2 | TRBJ2-4 | TRBV30 | CAWGTSGRGRNIQYF
- | TRBJ1-2 | TRBV24-1 | CATSSGAGYTF
- | TRBJ1-5 | TRBV7-2 | CASSLADGEPQHF
TRBD2 | TRBJ2-7 | TRBV7-2 | CASSITGTSGTSYEQYF
- | TRBJ1-2 | TRBV3-1/TRBV3-2 | CASSSRVNYGYTF
- | TRBJ1-2 | TRBV5-1 | CASSLGPRSGNGYTF
TRBD2 | TRBJ2-7 | TRBV5-4 | CASSSTSGRSLEQYF
TRBD1 | TRBJ1-1 | TRBV15 | CATSRVDRDGRTEAFF
- | TRBJ2-7 | TRBV9 | CASSVEVGTPVHEQYF
- | TRBJ1-2 | TRBV19 | CASTPGGPNYGYTF
- | TRBJ2-5 | TRBV11-3 | CASSLRAFQETQYF
- | TRBJ2-1 | TRBV18 | CASSPPPDRAYNEQFF
TRBD1 | TRBJ1-1 | TRBV27 | CASSLRTGVEAFF
TRBD2 | TRBJ2-2 | TRBV3-1/TRBV3-2 | CASSPLAGVGTGELFF
TRBD2 | TRBJ2-2 | TRBV6-4 | CASSNLRASGSVTGELFF
TRBD1 | TRBJ2-7 | TRBV6-5 | CASIPRDRGTYEQYF
TRBD1 | TRBJ1-1 | TRBV27 | CASSLTAQGEKAFF
TRBD1 | TRBJ2-7 | TRBV11-2 | CASSLGTGSPYEQYF
- | TRBJ1-4 | TRBV6-4 | CASSDLTEPHEKLFF
- | TRBJ2-2 | TRBV5-1 | CASSKNGQGNTGELFF
TRBD1 | TRBJ1-1 | TRBV29-1 | CSSGGTGVEAFF
TRBD1 | TRBJ1-2 | TRBV10-3 | CAISDQGQGYYGYTF
TRBD1 | TRBJ1-6 | TRBV6-5 | CASSYDGTASNSPLHF
TRBD1 | TRBJ2-6 | TRBV2 | CASSRRGPGANVLTF
TRBD2 | TRBJ2-1 | TRBV11-2 | CASSLTGTSGYNEQFF
- | TRBJ2-5 | TRBV3-1/TRBV3-2 | CASHGLYGETQYF
- | TRBJ1-2 | TRBV19 | CASRRGEPNGYTF
- | TRBJ2-7 | TRBV19 | CASSRQESSYEQYF
- | TRBJ1-2 | TRBV28 | CASSLPDSNYGYTF
TRBD1 | TRBJ1-5 | TRBV18 | CASSQVQGAGQPQHF
- | TRBJ1-1 | TRBV30 | CAGRVLYGARNTEAFF
- | TRBJ2-7 | TRBV18 | CASSGPPGEQYF
TRBD2 | TRBJ2-7 | TRBV7-9 | CASSLTSGSDEQYF
TRBD1 | TRBJ1-1 | TRBV29-1 | CSVETTGAQNTEAFF
TRBD1 | TRBJ1-2 | TRBV24-1 | CATSDIEGQGMLGYTF
TRBD2 | TRBJ2-1 | TRBV24-1 | CATSDSPTSGNYNEQFF
TRBD1 | TRBJ2-5 | TRBV27 | CASSDRGATQYF
- | TRBJ2-6 | TRBV5-1 | CASSLSESSGANVLTF
- | TRBJ1-6 | TRBV5-5 | CASSLGTETSPLHF
- | TRBJ2-7 | TRBV5-1 | CASSLNTYEQYF
- | TRBJ2-7 | TRBV3-1/TRBV3-2 | CASSRLLPRDRRRTGEQYF
- | TRBJ2-5 | TRBV12-3/TRBV12-4 | CASSYQETQYF
- | TRBJ2-1 | TRBV5-4 | CASSQAGRLYYNEQFF
- | TRBJ2-1 | TRBV9 | CASAEGTNSYNEQFF
- | TRBJ1-3 | TRBV14 | CASSHVQGYSGNTIYF
TRBD2 | TRBJ2-3 | TRBV7-2 | CASRERGLAGGRTDTQYF
TRBD1 | TRBJ2-1 | TRBV9 | CASSLGTANNEQFF
- | TRBJ1-1 | TRBV10-3 | CAISESSASNTEAFF
TRBD1 | TRBJ1-1 | TRBV19 | CARVINTDRGPCRTEAFF
- | TRBJ2-5 | TRBV3-1/TRBV3-2 | CASSQDPPTWAPKTQYF
TRBD1 | TRBJ2-1 | TRBV30 | CALGQGRYNEQFF
- | TRBJ1-5 | TRBV6-5 | CASSPRGNQPQHF